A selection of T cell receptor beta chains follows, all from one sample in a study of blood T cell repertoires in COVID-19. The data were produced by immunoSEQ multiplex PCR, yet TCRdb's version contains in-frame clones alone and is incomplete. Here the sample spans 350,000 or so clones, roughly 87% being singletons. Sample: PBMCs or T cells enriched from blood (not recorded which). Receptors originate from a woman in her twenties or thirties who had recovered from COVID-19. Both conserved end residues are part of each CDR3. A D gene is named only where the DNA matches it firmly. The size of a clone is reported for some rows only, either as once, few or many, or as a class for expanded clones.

CDR3 DNA: TGTGCCAGCAGCCCCGGGACACTTAACACCGGGGAGCTGTTTTTT
CDR3 protein: CASSPGTLNTGELFF
clone size: .
D gene: .
CDR3 length: 15
V gene: TRBV7-6
J gene: TRBJ2-2

CDR3 DNA: TGTGCCAGCAGCTGGGACAGTGCCAATCAGCCCCAGCATTTT
CDR3 protein: CASSWDSANQPQHF
clone size: .
D gene: TRBD1
CDR3 length: 14
V gene: TRBV5-5
J gene: TRBJ1-5

CDR3 DNA: TGCGCCAGCAGCTCGGGCGGGACAGGGCGAACTGAAGCTTTCTTT
CDR3 protein: CASSSGGTGRTEAFF
clone size: .
D gene: TRBD1
CDR3 length: 15
V gene: TRBV5-1
J gene: TRBJ1-1

CDR3 DNA: TGTGCCAGCAGCAGGGGGTCAGGAAACACCATATATTTT
CDR3 protein: CASSRGSGNTIYF
clone size: .
D gene: .
CDR3 length: 13
V gene: TRBV9
J gene: TRBJ1-3

CDR3 DNA: TGTGCCAGCAGCCCCAAGGGGGGGGTTGACCAGCCCCAGCATTTT
CDR3 protein: CASSPKGGVDQPQHF
clone size: .
D gene: .
CDR3 length: 15
V gene: TRBV7-9
J gene: TRBJ1-5

CDR3 DNA: TGTGCCACCAGCAGAGAGAGGGTGTCCAATTCACCCCTCCACTTT
CDR3 protein: CATSRERVSNSPLHF
clone size: .
D gene: .
CDR3 length: 15
V gene: TRBV15
J gene: TRBJ1-6

CDR3 DNA: TGTGCCAGCCACCTAGGACAGGACTTCCCCACCCTCCACTTT
CDR3 protein: CASHLGQDFPTLHF
clone size: .
D gene: TRBD1
CDR3 length: 14
V gene: TRBV2
J gene: TRBJ1-6

CDR3 DNA: TGTGCCACCAGCAGAGAGCGAGGGGAGGGTGGCTACACCTTC
CDR3 protein: CATSRERGEGGYTF
clone size: .
D gene: .
CDR3 length: 14
V gene: TRBV15
J gene: TRBJ1-2

CDR3 DNA: TGTGCCTGTGGGGCCCACAGGGGAGGCGGCTACACCTTC
CDR3 protein: CACGAHRGGGYTF
clone size: .
D gene: TRBD1
CDR3 length: 13
V gene: TRBV30
J gene: TRBJ1-2

CDR3 DNA: TGTGCCAGCAGCCTGGGTCGGGGGGCTGTCACTGAAGCTTTCTTT
CDR3 protein: CASSLGRGAVTEAFF
clone size: .
D gene: .
CDR3 length: 15
V gene: TRBV5-6
J gene: TRBJ1-1

CDR3 DNA: TGTGCCAGCAGTTCCCGACTAGTAAGGAGCCCCTACGAGCAGTACTTC
CDR3 protein: CASSSRLVRSPYEQYF
clone size: .
D gene: .
CDR3 length: 16
V gene: TRBV6-6
J gene: TRBJ2-7

CDR3 DNA: TGTGCCAGCAGCTTCGGGCGGGGGGAACTTGGCTACACCTTC
CDR3 protein: CASSFGRGELGYTF
clone size: .
D gene: .
CDR3 length: 14
V gene: TRBV5-6
J gene: TRBJ1-2

CDR3 DNA: TGTGCCAGCAGCTTAGATCGACACGGAAGTTCACCCCTCCACTTT
CDR3 protein: CASSLDRHGSSPLHF
clone size: .
D gene: .
CDR3 length: 15
V gene: TRBV7-2
J gene: TRBJ1-6

CDR3 DNA: TGTGCCAGCAGCCCGGGACAGGGTACTGAAAAACTGTTTTTT
CDR3 protein: CASSPGQGTEKLFF
clone size: .
D gene: TRBD1
CDR3 length: 14
V gene: TRBV11-2
J gene: TRBJ1-4

CDR3 DNA: TGTGCCAGCAGTTTATCCTCTAGAGAGAACACCATATATTTT
CDR3 protein: CASSLSSRENTIYF
clone size: .
D gene: .
CDR3 length: 14
V gene: TRBV27
J gene: TRBJ1-3

CDR3 DNA: TGTGCCAGCAGCTTAGCCCTTAGCACAGATACGCAGTATTTT
CDR3 protein: CASSLALSTDTQYF
clone size: .
D gene: .
CDR3 length: 14
V gene: TRBV7-6
J gene: TRBJ2-3

CDR3 DNA: TGCAGTGCTAGTCCACTAGCGGGGCAGTCCTACGAGCAGTACTTC
CDR3 protein: CSASPLAGQSYEQYF
clone size: .
D gene: TRBD2
CDR3 length: 15
V gene: TRBV20-1
J gene: TRBJ2-7

CDR3 DNA: TGTGCCAGCAGTGAAGCGCTAGTGGTAGGAGGACTGAACACTGAAGCTTTCTTT
CDR3 protein: CASSEALVVGGLNTEAFF
clone size: .
D gene: .
CDR3 length: 18
V gene: TRBV2
J gene: TRBJ1-1

CDR3 DNA: TGCGCCAGCAGCATGAGCGGGCTTACCACCGGCGGCTACACCTTC
CDR3 protein: CASSMSGLTTGGYTF
clone size: .
D gene: .
CDR3 length: 15
V gene: TRBV4-1
J gene: TRBJ1-2

CDR3 DNA: TGCGCCAGCAGCCAAGATACAGCCTTGTATGGCTACACCTTC
CDR3 protein: CASSQDTALYGYTF
clone size: .
D gene: .
CDR3 length: 14
V gene: TRBV4-3
J gene: TRBJ1-2

CDR3 DNA: TGTGCCAGCAGCTTAGTTAGGACAGGGAATGGCTACACCTTC
CDR3 protein: CASSLVRTGNGYTF
clone size: .
D gene: TRBD1
CDR3 length: 14
V gene: TRBV7-8
J gene: TRBJ1-2

CDR3 DNA: TGTGCCATCAGTGAGTTGGGCGGACCTAGGGGTCAGCCCCAGCATTTT
CDR3 protein: CAISELGGPRGQPQHF
clone size: .
D gene: .
CDR3 length: 16
V gene: TRBV10-3
J gene: TRBJ1-5

CDR3 DNA: TGTGCCAGCAGCCTCCGGGACAGGGCCGCCTACGAGCAGTACTTC
CDR3 protein: CASSLRDRAAYEQYF
clone size: .
D gene: TRBD1
CDR3 length: 15
V gene: TRBV28
J gene: TRBJ2-7

CDR3 DNA: TGTGCCAGCAGTGAAAGCAGGTACGAGCAGTACTTC
CDR3 protein: CASSESRYEQYF
clone size: .
D gene: .
CDR3 length: 12
V gene: TRBV2
J gene: TRBJ2-7

CDR3 DNA: TGTGCCAGTACCCAGACCAGCGGGGGGCCCTACAATGAGCAGTTCTTC
CDR3 protein: CASTQTSGGPYNEQFF
clone size: .
D gene: TRBD2
CDR3 length: 16
V gene: TRBV19
J gene: TRBJ2-1

CDR3 DNA: TGTGCCAGCCATAAGGGGGAAGGTAGCAATCAGCCCCAGCATTTT
CDR3 protein: CASHKGEGSNQPQHF
clone size: .
D gene: .
CDR3 length: 15
V gene: TRBV2
J gene: TRBJ1-5

CDR3 DNA: TGTGCCAGCAGTTCCACCGGGACAGCTGGAAACACCATATATTTT
CDR3 protein: CASSSTGTAGNTIYF
clone size: .
D gene: TRBD1
CDR3 length: 15
V gene: TRBV6-6
J gene: TRBJ1-3

CDR3 DNA: TGCAGCGTTGGGGCCGACAGGGGGCGTACAGATACGCAGTATTTT
CDR3 protein: CSVGADRGRTDTQYF
clone size: .
D gene: TRBD1
CDR3 length: 15
V gene: TRBV29-1
J gene: TRBJ2-3

CDR3 DNA: TGCGCCAGCTCCCCGGGACAGGGTCACAATGAGCAGTTCTTC
CDR3 protein: CASSPGQGHNEQFF
clone size: .
D gene: TRBD1
CDR3 length: 14
V gene: TRBV5-1
J gene: TRBJ2-1

CDR3 DNA: TGCGCCAGCAGCCAATTACAGGGCACCGGGGAGCTGTTTTTT
CDR3 protein: CASSQLQGTGELFF
clone size: .
D gene: .
CDR3 length: 14
V gene: TRBV4-1
J gene: TRBJ2-2

CDR3 DNA: TGCAGCGTTGGACAGGGGGCGGTTGTGGAGACCCAGTACTTC
CDR3 protein: CSVGQGAVVETQYF
clone size: .
D gene: TRBD1
CDR3 length: 14
V gene: TRBV29-1
J gene: TRBJ2-5

CDR3 DNA: TGCGCCAGCAGCCAACTAGCCCCTGGGAGGGAGACCCAGTACTTC
CDR3 protein: CASSQLAPGRETQYF
clone size: .
D gene: .
CDR3 length: 15
V gene: TRBV4-1
J gene: TRBJ2-5

CDR3 DNA: TGCGCCAGCAGCTTGGAACGGGGAAGGGCGAGTAAGACAGATACGCAGTATTTT
CDR3 protein: CASSLERGRASKTDTQYF
clone size: .
D gene: .
CDR3 length: 18
V gene: TRBV5-1
J gene: TRBJ2-3

CDR3 DNA: TGCGCCAGCAGCCCAGGGACAGCGAACACTGAAGCTTTCTTT
CDR3 protein: CASSPGTANTEAFF
clone size: .
D gene: TRBD1
CDR3 length: 14
V gene: TRBV5-1
J gene: TRBJ1-1

CDR3 DNA: TGTGCCACCAGCAGAGGTTGGGGGCCGAGCTCCTACAATGAGCAGTTCTTC
CDR3 protein: CATSRGWGPSSYNEQFF
clone size: .
D gene: .
CDR3 length: 17
V gene: TRBV15
J gene: TRBJ2-1

CDR3 DNA: TGTGCCAGCAGCTTGGCTACTAGCGGGGGGGCAGATACGCAGTATTTT
CDR3 protein: CASSLATSGGADTQYF
clone size: .
D gene: TRBD2
CDR3 length: 16
V gene: TRBV5-4
J gene: TRBJ2-3

CDR3 DNA: TGTGCCAGCAGCCCTGGACAGGGTAGATACAATGAGCAGTTCTTC
CDR3 protein: CASSPGQGRYNEQFF
clone size: .
D gene: TRBD1
CDR3 length: 15
V gene: TRBV7-2
J gene: TRBJ2-1

CDR3 DNA: TGTGCCAGCACCCGGGACATCGGACATAATTCACCCCTCCACTTT
CDR3 protein: CASTRDIGHNSPLHF
clone size: .
D gene: .
CDR3 length: 15
V gene: TRBV6-6
J gene: TRBJ1-6

CDR3 DNA: TGTGCCAGCAGCCGTCGGGGAACTAATGAAAAACTGTTTTTT
CDR3 protein: CASSRRGTNEKLFF
clone size: .
D gene: .
CDR3 length: 14
V gene: TRBV5-6
J gene: TRBJ1-4

CDR3 DNA: TGTGCCAGCAGCTTGGAAGGGGTTTTGAACACTGAAGCTTTCTTT
CDR3 protein: CASSLEGVLNTEAFF
clone size: .
D gene: .
CDR3 length: 15
V gene: TRBV5-4
J gene: TRBJ1-1

CDR3 DNA: TGTGCCAGCAGTATCGACGGGACTGTGGGTGGCTACACCTTC
CDR3 protein: CASSIDGTVGGYTF
clone size: .
D gene: .
CDR3 length: 14
V gene: TRBV6-5
J gene: TRBJ1-2

CDR3 DNA: TGTGCCAGTACCTCGTCAGGGGGCCCGAACACTGAAGCTTTCTTT
CDR3 protein: CASTSSGGPNTEAFF
clone size: .
D gene: TRBD1
CDR3 length: 15
V gene: TRBV19
J gene: TRBJ1-1

CDR3 DNA: TGTGCCAGCTCACCATTAGGACAGGCCACCGGGGAGCTGTTTTTT
CDR3 protein: CASSPLGQATGELFF
clone size: .
D gene: TRBD1
CDR3 length: 15
V gene: TRBV18
J gene: TRBJ2-2

CDR3 DNA: TGTGCCAGCACCCTTGACAGGGGCAATCAGCCCCAGCATTTT
CDR3 protein: CASTLDRGNQPQHF
clone size: .
D gene: TRBD1
CDR3 length: 14
V gene: TRBV2
J gene: TRBJ1-5

CDR3 DNA: TGTGCCAGCAGCTTAGGGACAGGGGGGACGTACGAGCAGTACTTC
CDR3 protein: CASSLGTGGTYEQYF
clone size: .
D gene: TRBD1
CDR3 length: 15
V gene: TRBV7-8
J gene: TRBJ2-7

CDR3 DNA: TGTGCCAGCCAGAGGGGGGGGACTAGCTGGTACAATGAGCAGTTCTTC
CDR3 protein: CASQRGGTSWYNEQFF
clone size: .
D gene: TRBD2
CDR3 length: 16
V gene: TRBV28
J gene: TRBJ2-1

CDR3 DNA: TGTGCCAGCTCTCCAGGGGGCTTGACTAGAAACACCATATATTTT
CDR3 protein: CASSPGGLTRNTIYF
clone size: .
D gene: TRBD1
CDR3 length: 15
V gene: TRBV28
J gene: TRBJ1-3

CDR3 DNA: TGTGCCAGCAGTTATGTCGGGGACACTGAAGCTTTCTTT
CDR3 protein: CASSYVGDTEAFF
clone size: .
D gene: .
CDR3 length: 13
V gene: TRBV6-5
J gene: TRBJ1-1

CDR3 DNA: TGTGCCAGCAGCCGACAGGGGGCTGGGGCCAACGTCCTGACTTTC
CDR3 protein: CASSRQGAGANVLTF
clone size: .
D gene: TRBD1
CDR3 length: 15
V gene: TRBV2
J gene: TRBJ2-6

CDR3 DNA: TGTGCCAGCGGCCCGGGACAGGGGTACTACGAGCAGTACTTC
CDR3 protein: CASGPGQGYYEQYF
clone size: .
D gene: TRBD1
CDR3 length: 14
V gene: TRBV25-1
J gene: TRBJ2-7

CDR3 DNA: TGTGCCAGCAGCGGCAGGGGAGGGGAGCAGTACTTC
CDR3 protein: CASSGRGGEQYF
clone size: .
D gene: .
CDR3 length: 12
V gene: TRBV2
J gene: TRBJ2-7

CDR3 DNA: TGTGCCAGCAGCCAAGGAGGCGTGTATGGCTACACCTTC
CDR3 protein: CASSQGGVYGYTF
clone size: many
D gene: .
CDR3 length: 13
V gene: TRBV3-1/TRBV3-2
J gene: TRBJ1-2

CDR3 DNA: TGTGCCAGCAAGGTGGTCGCGGGGGGGAGCACAGATACGCAGTATTTT
CDR3 protein: CASKVVAGGSTDTQYF
clone size: .
D gene: TRBD2
CDR3 length: 16
V gene: TRBV7-9
J gene: TRBJ2-3

CDR3 DNA: TGTGCCAGCAGCTCCCGACTCTCGAACACTGAAGCTTTCTTT
CDR3 protein: CASSSRLSNTEAFF
clone size: once
D gene: .
CDR3 length: 14
V gene: TRBV3-1/TRBV3-2
J gene: TRBJ1-1

CDR3 DNA: TGTGCCAGCAAATGGGACAGGACATATAGCAATCAGCCCCAGCATTTT
CDR3 protein: CASKWDRTYSNQPQHF
clone size: .
D gene: TRBD1
CDR3 length: 16
V gene: TRBV28
J gene: TRBJ1-5

CDR3 DNA: TGTGCCAGCAGCGCCGGGACAGGGGTCATGAACACTGAAGCTTTCTTT
CDR3 protein: CASSAGTGVMNTEAFF
clone size: .
D gene: TRBD1
CDR3 length: 16
V gene: TRBV11-2
J gene: TRBJ1-1

CDR3 DNA: TGTGCCAGTAGTATAGGACAGCAGAATTCACCCCTCCACTTT
CDR3 protein: CASSIGQQNSPLHF
clone size: .
D gene: .
CDR3 length: 14
V gene: TRBV19
J gene: TRBJ1-6

CDR3 DNA: TGTGCCAGCAGTACGGAGCGAAGGTCTGAAGCTTTCTTT
CDR3 protein: CASSTERRSEAFF
clone size: .
D gene: .
CDR3 length: 13
V gene: TRBV2
J gene: TRBJ1-1

CDR3 DNA: TGTGCCAGCAGCGTTGGGACAGGGATTTTCTACGAGCAGTACTTC
CDR3 protein: CASSVGTGIFYEQYF
clone size: .
D gene: TRBD1
CDR3 length: 15
V gene: TRBV7-2
J gene: TRBJ2-7

CDR3 DNA: TGTGCCAGCAGCGGGCAGGTGTCAGCCTACGAGCAGTACTTC
CDR3 protein: CASSGQVSAYEQYF
clone size: once
D gene: .
CDR3 length: 14
V gene: TRBV3-1/TRBV3-2
J gene: TRBJ2-7